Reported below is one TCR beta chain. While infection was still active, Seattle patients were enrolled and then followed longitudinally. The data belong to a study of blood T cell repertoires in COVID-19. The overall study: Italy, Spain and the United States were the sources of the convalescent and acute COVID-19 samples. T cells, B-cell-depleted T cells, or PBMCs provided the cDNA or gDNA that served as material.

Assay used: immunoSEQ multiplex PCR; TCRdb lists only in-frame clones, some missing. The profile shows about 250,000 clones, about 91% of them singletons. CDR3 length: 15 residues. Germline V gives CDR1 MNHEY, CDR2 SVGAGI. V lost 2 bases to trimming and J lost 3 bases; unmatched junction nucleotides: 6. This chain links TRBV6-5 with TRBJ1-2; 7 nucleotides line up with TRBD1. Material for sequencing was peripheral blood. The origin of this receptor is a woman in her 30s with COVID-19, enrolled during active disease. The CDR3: CASSYLIQGDYGYTF. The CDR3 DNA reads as TGTGCCAGCAGTTACCTCATCCAGGGGGACTATGGCTACACCTTC.